Below, 21 T cell receptor beta chains from the same sample are listed, as sequenced in a study of Ad26.COV2.S vaccination and SARS-CoV-2 variants. Treatment of the sample: around 19 received Ad26.COV2.S at low or high dose, single or two shots; 5 received placebo; per-sample allocation not given. Each sample was drawn 63 days after the first injection (of vaccine or placebo). The data were produced by immunoSEQ multiplex PCR, yet TCRdb's version contains in-frame clones alone and is incomplete. In the table there are roughly 380,000 clones, about nine tenths of which are singletons. This specimen was peripheral blood, taken in a trial of Ad26.COV2.S vaccine versus placebo. The source of these receptors is a person aged 18-60 years who received the Ad26.COV2.S COVID-19 vaccine or a placebo.

A single count supports this clone. The V gene is TRBV6-5, the J gene TRBJ2-5, with TRBD1 matching over 9 bases. V lost 4 bases to trimming and J lost 5 bases; unmatched junction nucleotides: 8. CDR1 and CDR2 from the germline V gene are MNHEY and SVGAGI. This CDR3 region has 15 residues. This CDR3 reads CASSWTGAVEETQYF. The CDR3 bases are TGTGCCAGCAGTTGGACAGGGGCCGTGGAGGAGACCCAGTACTTC.

This clone occurred once. The chain is built from TRBV5-8 and TRBJ2-7, with 9 positions matching TRBD1. Germline V gives CDR1 SGHTS, CDR2 YDEGEE. The CDR3 covers 15 residues. With V trimmed by 4 bases and J by 1 base, 6 bases remained unmatched. CDR3 sequence (DNA): TGTGCCAGCAGCCGCTCCGGGACAGGGTCCTACGAGCAGTACTTC. Translation: CASSRSGTGSYEQYF.

The V call is TRBV19, the J call TRBJ2-4; D is undetermined. Trimming left V 7 bases short and J 2 bases short, with 9 bases between. The CDR3 covers 13 residues. Germline V gene lookup returns CDR1 LNHDA and CDR2 SQIVND (reference sequence). CDR3 region: CASKVSPKNIQYF. In DNA form, the CDR3 reads TGTGCCAGTAAAGTAAGCCCCAAAAACATTCAGTACTTC.

The chain is built from TRBV9 and TRBJ2-1; a weak D match, TRBD2 (7 bases). Between the trimmed V and J ends, which lost 3 bases and 5 bases, there was a span of 21 bases. The CDR3 spans 17 residues. Germline-derived CDR1 and CDR2 are SGDLS and YYNGEE. The CDR3 loop reads CASSGRVGGGVNNEQFF. For the CDR3, the DNA is TGTGCCAGCAGCGGAAGGGTCGGAGGGGGGGTAAACAATGAGCAGTTCTTC. Looking up the rest from reference TRBV9 and TRBJ2-1 gives the full variable domain: DSGVTQTPKHLITATGQRVTLRCSPRSGDLSVYWYQQSLDQGLQFLIQYYNGEERAKGNILERFSAQQFPDLHSELNLSSLELGDSALYFCASSGRVGGGVNNEQFFGPGTRLTVL.

This rearrangement joins TRBV25-1 to TRBJ2-3, with TRBD2 matching 13 bases. The CDR3 spans 16 residues. V was pared by 5 bases and J by 3 bases, with 5 bases of the junction left unmatched. Germline CDR1 MGHDK, CDR2 SYGVNS. CDR3 in DNA: TGTGCCAGCAGTCTGGGACTAGCGGGGACAACAGATACGCAGTATTTT. Residues: CASSLGLAGTTDTQYF.

The chain links TRBV27 to TRBJ2-7; D gene ambiguous. Germline CDR1 and CDR2: MNHEY and SMNVEV (reference sequence). The CDR3 is 13 amino acids. V was pared by 4 bases and J by 7 bases, with 14 bases between. The CDR3 loop is CASSWSDGREQYF. The CDR3, as DNA: TGTGCCAGCAGTTGGTCGGACGGACGGGAGCAGTACTTC.

This chain connects TRBV11-2 to TRBJ2-7, with TRBD1 as a possible D gene (5 bases). CDR1 is SGHAT, CDR2 FQNNGV, per germline. V was pared by 2 bases and J by 6 bases, with 17 bases between. The CDR3 has 15 amino acids. For the CDR3, the DNA is TGTGCCAGCAGCTTATACCCCAGGGCCGCCACCGAGCAGTACTTC. This sequence encodes CASSLYPRAATEQYF.

The gene calls are TRBV2 and TRBJ2-7; 11 bases fit TRBD2. V gave up 9 bases and J gave up 2 bases; unmatched junction bases: 9. Germline CDR1 and CDR2: SNHLY and FYNNEI. This CDR3 is 15 amino acids long. The CDR3, as DNA: TGTGCCAGGGCCGTAGCGGGGGGGACCCCCTACGAGCAGTACTTC. It yields the protein CARAVAGGTPYEQYF. Together with reference TRBV2 and TRBJ2-7, the CDR3 gives the full variable domain: EPEVTQTPSHQVTQMGQEVILRCVPISNHLYFYWYRQILGQKVEFLVSFYNNEISEKSEIFDDQFSVERPDGSNFTLKIRSTKLEDSAMYFCARAVAGGTPYEQYFGPGTRLTVT.

This clone was detected only once. The CDR3 is CASSEGDGVGLWGYTF. As DNA, the CDR3 is TGTGCCAGCAGTGAAGGGGACGGTGTGGGGCTCTGGGGCTACACCTTC. The chain joins TRBV6-1 to TRBJ1-2; D perhaps matches TRBD1 (5 bases). V was trimmed by 1 base and J by 8 bases, leaving 20 bases between them. CDR3 size: 16 residues. Germline CDR1 reads MNHNS; CDR2 reads SASEGT.

The CDR3 loop is CASSPAYGYTF. DNA for the CDR3: TGTGCCAGCAGCCCCGCCTATGGCTACACCTTC. This chain connects TRBV7-9 to TRBJ1-2; the D is unclear. The CDR3 length is 11 residues. Per germline, CDR1 SEHNR and CDR2 FQNEAQ (reference sequence). Trimming stripped 5 bases from V and 4 bases from J, with 5 bases between.

The rearrangement joins TRBV7-2 to TRBJ1-3, with D tentatively TRBD1 (5 bases). Germline V gene data show CDR1 as SGHTA and CDR2 as FQGNSA. The CDR3 contains 15 residues. Trimming removed 1 base from V and 2 bases from J, with 9 bases in between. For the CDR3, the DNA is TGTGCCAGCAGCTTAGACGGGGGTACTGGAAACACCATATATTTT. Its translation: CASSLDGGTGNTIYF.

This sequence joins TRBV5-1 and TRBJ2-7; the match to TRBD2 covers 7 bases. Germline V lookup: CDR1 SGHRS, CDR2 YFSETQ. The trim removed 0 bases at V and 5 bases at J, leaving 5 bases unmatched. The CDR3 is 14 residues long. CDR3 amino acids: CASSLGGTNNEQYF. CDR3 nucleotides: TGCGCCAGCAGCTTGGGTGGGACTAATAACGAGCAGTACTTC.

The rearrangement joins TRBV7-9 to TRBJ2-7; 10 bases fit TRBD2. Losses at the gene ends were 2 bases for V and 3 bases for J; bases not matched to a gene: 1. Per germline, CDR1 SEHNR and CDR2 FQNEAQ (reference sequence). The CDR3 extends over 14 amino acids. In DNA, the CDR3 is TGTGCCAGCAGCTTACTAGCGGGGGACTACGAGCAGTACTTC. Residues: CASSLLAGDYEQYF.

The rearrangement joins TRBV5-1 to TRBJ1-3; tentatively, D is TRBD1 (6 bases). The germline CDR1 and CDR2 sequences are SGHRS and YFSETQ. The CDR3 runs 16 residues. V lost 0 bases and J 2 bases, leaving 12 bases between the germline ends. The CDR3 coding sequence is TGCGCCAGCAGCTTGGATAGAGGGGGGCCTGGAAACACCATATATTTT. Residues: CASSLDRGGPGNTIYF.

The V gene is TRBV7-9, the J gene TRBJ2-3; 8 nucleotides align to TRBD2. Germline trimming cut 2 bases from V and 1 base from J; bases unmatched to any gene: 2. Germline V CDR1 and CDR2: SEHNR, FQNEAQ (reference sequence). CDR3 length: 15 residues. CDR3 protein: CASSLRGGRTDTQYF. DNA for the CDR3: TGTGCCAGCAGCTTACGGGGGGGACGCACAGATACGCAGTATTTT.

The rearrangement uses TRBV7-6 and TRBJ2-7; unclear D gene. Deletions cut 2 bases from V and 0 bases from J, with 5 bases between. This CDR3 spans 13 amino acids. Per germline, CDR1 SGHVS and CDR2 FNYEAQ. The CDR3 region has the DNA TGTGCCAGCAGCTTAAGGGCCTCCTACGAGCAGTACTTC. Translated: CASSLRASYEQYF.

The rearrangement links TRBV5-5 to TRBJ2-2, with TRBD1 matching 8 bases. Trimming cost V 1 base and J 5 bases; bases outside gene matches: 7. Germline V gene data show CDR1 as SGHKS and CDR2 as YYEKEE (reference sequence). The CDR3 extends over 16 amino acids. Here the CDR3 reads CASSLTQGAGTGELFF. The CDR3 region has the DNA TGTGCCAGCAGCTTGACGCAGGGGGCTGGAACCGGGGAGCTGTTTTTT. The complete variable domain, with remaining parts taken from reference TRBV5-5 and TRBJ2-2, reads DAGVTQSPTHLIKTRGQQVTLRCSPISGHKSVSWYQQVLGQGPQFIFQYYEKEERGRGNFPDRFSARQFPNYSSELNVNALLLGDSALYLCASSLTQGAGTGELFFGEGSRLTVL.

The CDR3 DNA follows: TGTGCCAGCTCACCGGTACAGAGGAGTGGATCACCCCTCCACTTT. This codes for CASSPVQRSGSPLHF. V is TRBV2 and J is TRBJ1-6, with unresolved D. The CDR3 totals 15 residues. V was pared by 8 bases and J by 10 bases, with 21 bases between. Germline V gene lookup returns CDR1 SNHLY and CDR2 FYNNEI.

The chain couples TRBV28 to TRBJ1-1; 8 bases match TRBD1. This CDR3 spans 13 amino acids. Germline V lookup: CDR1 MDHEN, CDR2 SYDVKM. The V segment lost 6 bases and the J segment 5 bases; nucleotides outside the gene matches: 5. CDR3 region: CASRGQGWTEAFF. In nucleotides, the CDR3 is TGTGCCAGCAGAGGACAGGGATGGACTGAAGCTTTCTTT.

This chain links TRBV25-1 with TRBJ2-3; 9 nucleotides line up with TRBD2. Germline V gene sequence: CDR1 MGHDK, CDR2 SYGVNS. The CDR3 contains 15 residues. V gave up 1 base and J gave up 1 base; unmatched junction bases: 0. The CDR3 spells CASSELAGGTDTQYF. The CDR3 nucleotides are TGTGCCAGCAGTGAATTAGCGGGGGGCACAGATACGCAGTATTTT.

V usage is TRBV3-1 (or the pseudogene TRBV3-2) and J usage is TRBJ1-1; no clear D gene. This CDR3 is built from 10 residues. V shed 10 bases and J shed 7 bases, with 10 bases lying between them. Germline CDR1 is LGHDT and CDR2 is YNNKEL (reference sequence). The chain's CDR3 is CATRWNEAFF. CDR3 DNA: TGTGCCACCCGGTGGAATGAAGCTTTCTTT.